Shown below are 21 T cell receptor beta chains from a single sample sequenced in a study of blood T cell repertoires in COVID-19. Data came from immunoSEQ multiplex PCR; TCRdb stores just in-frame clones and leaves some out. Here the sample spans some 290,000 clones, 85% to 90% being singletons. Sequences were obtained from peripheral blood. These receptors all stem from a man in his late teens or twenties with active or convalescent COVID-19.

The chain carries TRBV9 and TRBJ2-3; TRBD1 is a possible D gene (6 bases). The ends were cut back, 3 bases at V and 3 bases at J, with 14 bases in the middle. The CDR3 length is 15 residues. Per the germline V gene, CDR1 is SGDLS and CDR2 is YYNGEE. The CDR3, as DNA: TGTGCCAGCAGCGGAACAGGGTCGGCAACAGATACGCAGTATTTT. Protein sequence: CASSGTGSATDTQYF.

The rearrangement links TRBV28 to TRBJ1-2; a weak D match, TRBD1 (6 bases). This CDR3 spans 13 amino acids. The germline CDR1 and CDR2 sequences are MDHEN and SYDVKM. V lost 6 bases and J lost 8, with 16 bases in between. The DNA of the CDR3 is TGTGCCAGCAGATACACGAGGGGGGGCGGCTACACCTTC. Protein: CASRYTRGGGYTF.

V gene TRBV6-1 combines with J gene TRBJ1-5; possibly TRBD1 for D (5 bases). This CDR3 region has 12 residues. The ends were cut back, 3 bases at V and 7 bases at J, with 7 bases in the middle. Germline V gene sequence: CDR1 MNHNS, CDR2 SASEGT. CDR3 residues: CASSDGGQPQHF. Written as DNA, the CDR3 is TGTGCCAGCAGTGACGGGGGGCAGCCCCAGCATTTT.

This sequence joins TRBV5-1 and TRBJ2-5; tentatively, D is TRBD1 (6 bases). Germline assignment: CDR1 SGHRS and CDR2 YFSETQ. The CDR3 spans 15 residues. The V end lost 2 bases, the J end lost 5 bases, and 16 bases lay between the germline ends. DNA of the CDR3: TGCGCCAGCAGCTTCCGGGACACACTACGGGAGACCCAGTACTTC. Its protein product is CASSFRDTLRETQYF.

The rearrangement uses TRBV7-9 and TRBJ2-2; D possibly corresponds to TRBD1 (5 bases). CDR3 size: 15 residues. The ends were cut back, 4 bases at V and 6 bases at J, with 15 bases in the middle. The germline CDR1 and CDR2 sequences are SEHNR and FQNEAQ (reference sequence). CDR3 residues: CASSSRRGLAGELFF. The CDR3, as DNA: TGTGCCAGCAGCTCGCGAAGGGGTCTAGCCGGGGAGCTGTTTTTT.

The V call is TRBV28, the J call TRBJ1-1; D remains unclear. The CDR3 has 12 residues. The germline V gene encodes CDR1 MDHEN and CDR2 SYDVKM. Trimming removed 6 bases from V and 4 bases from J, with 9 bases in between. Written as DNA, the CDR3 is TGTGCCAGCAGCCCCTTTTCCACTGAAGCTTTCTTT. Amino acid sequence: CASSPFSTEAFF.

This clone appeared a few times. This rearrangement joins TRBV4-2 to TRBJ2-4, with 10 bases aligning to TRBD1. CDR3 length equals 16 residues. Per germline, CDR1 LGHNA and CDR2 YNFKEQ. The J segment lost 10 bases and the V segment lost 0 bases, leaving 9 bases of the junction unmatched. CDR3 sequence: CASSQDRGTGASIQYF. The CDR3 DNA follows: TGTGCCAGCAGCCAAGACCGGGGGACAGGGGCCTCAATTCAGTACTTC.

The chain combines TRBV12-3 or TRBV12-4 with TRBJ2-5; 8 positions match TRBD2. V dropped 8 bases and J dropped 4; count of bases not matched to a gene: 3. The CDR3 covers 12 residues. The CDR3 DNA sequence: TGTGCCAGCCTCCGGGGGGGAGAGACCCAGTACTTC. Its protein is CASLRGGETQYF.

This chain uses TRBV30 with TRBJ1-3; TRBD1 might be the D (6 bases). Germline lookup yields CDR1 GTSNPN and CDR2 SVGIG (reference sequence). The CDR3 runs 12 residues. Trimming removed 3 bases at V and 4 bases at J, with 7 bases between. CDR3 sequence: CAWSRGGNTIYF. The CDR3 region has the DNA TGTGCCTGGAGCAGGGGAGGAAACACCATATATTTT.

The chain employs TRBV28 and TRBJ1-1, with D perhaps TRBD1 (5 bases). This CDR3 spans 13 amino acids. Trimming removed 7 bases at V and 4 bases at J, with 13 bases between. Germline CDR1 MDHEN, CDR2 SYDVKM. The CDR3 nucleotides read TGTGCCAGCACCGTGCCAGGGCCCACTGAAGCTTTCTTT. Encoded protein: CASTVPGPTEAFF.

V gene TRBV5-4 combines with J gene TRBJ1-3, with D perhaps TRBD1 (5 bases). The CDR3 is 13 residues long. CDR1 and CDR2 from the germline V gene are SGHNT and YYREEE (reference sequence). V was shortened by 7 bases and J by 3 bases, with 11 bases between the two germline ends. CDR3 sequence: CASRGGNGNTIYF. The CDR3 DNA reads as TGTGCCAGCCGGGGGGGAAATGGAAACACCATATATTTT.

This chain joins TRBV23-1 and TRBJ2-7, with D possibly being TRBD2 (6 bases). TRBV23-1 is known as an ORF, though its function is uncertain. This CDR3 spans 11 amino acids. V dropped 6 bases and J dropped 4 bases, with 7 bases sitting between them. Here the CDR3 DNA reads TGCGCCAGCAGGGGGGGTTACGAGCAGTACTTC. This sequence encodes CASRGGYEQYF.

In this sample, this clone turned up once. The chain recombines TRBV2 with TRBJ1-6; TRBD1 matches 7 bases. The CDR3 has 13 residues. Germline loops: CDR1 SNHLY, CDR2 FYNNEI. V was clipped by 7 bases and J by 8 bases; unmatched bases: 5. The CDR3 coding sequence is TGTGCCAGCACCCCAGGGGGGCATTCACCCCTCCACTTT. Residues: CASTPGGHSPLHF. Full variable domain (missing parts from reference TRBV2 and TRBJ1-6): EPEVTQTPSHQVTQMGQEVILRCVPISNHLYFYWYRQILGQKVEFLVSFYNNEISEKSEIFDDQFSVERPDGSNFTLKIRSTKLEDSAMYFCASTPGGHSPLHFGNGTRLTVT.

This sequence joins TRBV28 and TRBJ1-2; D ambiguous. Trimming took off 3 bases at V and 3 bases at J, with 14 bases between the two ends. This CDR3 spans 15 amino acids. The germline V gene encodes CDR1 MDHEN and CDR2 SYDVKM. The chain's CDR3 is CASSFWETSDYGYTF. The DNA for the CDR3 is TGTGCCAGCAGTTTCTGGGAGACCTCTGACTATGGCTACACCTTC.

A word on this clone: An end of the junction differs from the germline gene, which may be a read error. The genes are TRBV3-1 (or the pseudogene TRBV3-2) and TRBJ2-7, with D perhaps TRBD2 (7 bases). CDR1 LGHDT and CDR2 YNNKEL come from the germline V gene (reference sequence). The CDR3 runs to 15 residues. CDR3 sequence (DNA): TGTGCCAGCAGCCAAGATTGGGGGGGGCCCTACCAGCAGTACTTC. Protein sequence: CASSQDWGGPYQQYF.

The chain combines TRBV5-5 with TRBJ1-5, with D possibly matching TRBD1 (5 bases). CDR3 length equals 15 residues. Looked up from germline, CDR1 is SGHKS and CDR2 is YYEKEE (reference sequence). Trimming shortened V by 0 bases and J by 3 bases, and 10 bases separated the two germline ends. The CDR3 region is CASSLASGINQPQHF. The CDR3 nucleotides read TGTGCCAGCAGCTTGGCATCAGGGATCAATCAGCCCCAGCATTTT.

The rearrangement joins TRBV9 to TRBJ2-7; 14 bases map to TRBD2. The CDR3 extends over 14 amino acids. The junction had 5 bases not matched to a gene; V was cut back by 5 bases and J by 7 bases. Per the germline V gene, CDR1 is SGDLS and CDR2 is YYNGEE. CDR3 residues: CASRPGLAGDEQYF. The DNA for the CDR3 is TGTGCCAGCAGACCGGGACTAGCGGGGGATGAGCAGTACTTC. The full variable domain, completed using reference TRBV9 and TRBJ2-7, is DSGVTQTPKHLITATGQRVTLRCSPRSGDLSVYWYQQSLDQGLQFLIQYYNGEERAKGNILERFSAQQFPDLHSELNLSSLELGDSALYFCASRPGLAGDEQYFGPGTRLTVT.

This clone was detected once. This rearrangement joins TRBV11-2 to TRBJ1-1, with unresolved D. Per the germline V gene, CDR1 is SGHAT and CDR2 is FQNNGV. The CDR3 runs 12 residues. Trimming removed 5 bases at V and 4 bases at J, with 8 bases between. The CDR3 DNA is TGTGCCAGCAGCCCGAGGGTCACTGAAGCTTTCTTT. This translates into CASSPRVTEAFF.

In its sample, this clone was seen many times. The V gene is TRBV28, the J gene TRBJ2-1; TRBD1 matches 9 bases. Trimming took 9 bases from V and 8 from J; bases not matched to a gene: 14. The CDR3 length is 15 residues. Germline CDR1 is MDHEN and CDR2 is SYDVKM. DNA for the CDR3: TGTGCCAGTGCCGCGGGACAGGGAAATTTCGATGAGCAGTTCTTC. Translated, it gives CASAAGQGNFDEQFF.

In this sample, this clone turned up once. V usage is TRBV3-1 (or the pseudogene TRBV3-2) and J usage is TRBJ2-2, with D perhaps matching TRBD2 (5 bases). Germline lookup yields CDR1 LGHDT and CDR2 YNNKEL (reference sequence). The CDR3 contains 17 residues. V was pared by 2 bases and J by 1 base, with 14 bases between. CDR3 region: CASSQRAGSQNTGELFF. For the CDR3, the DNA is TGTGCCAGCAGCCAAAGGGCGGGCTCTCAGAACACCGGGGAGCTGTTTTTT.

The V gene is TRBV19, the J gene TRBJ2-2, with D tentatively TRBD2 (6 bases). The CDR3 runs 14 residues. From germline, CDR1 is LNHDA and CDR2 SQIVND (reference sequence). Trimming removed 7 bases at V and 7 bases at J, with 16 bases between. CDR3 region: CASIGGNGIGELFF. The CDR3 coding sequence is TGTGCCAGTATAGGCGGGAACGGGATCGGGGAGCTGTTTTTT.